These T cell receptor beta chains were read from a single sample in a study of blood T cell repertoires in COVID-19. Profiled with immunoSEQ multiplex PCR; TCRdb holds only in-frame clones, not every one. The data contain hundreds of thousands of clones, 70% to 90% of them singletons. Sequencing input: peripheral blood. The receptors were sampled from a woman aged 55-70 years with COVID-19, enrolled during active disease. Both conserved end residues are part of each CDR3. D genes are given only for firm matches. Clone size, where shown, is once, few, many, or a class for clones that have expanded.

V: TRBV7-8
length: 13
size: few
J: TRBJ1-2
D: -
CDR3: CASSPPANYGYTF
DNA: TGTGCCAGCAGCCCTCCGGCTAACTATGGCTACACCTTC

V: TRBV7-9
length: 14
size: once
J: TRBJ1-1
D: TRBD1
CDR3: CASSFPGGDTEAFF
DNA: TGTGCCAGCAGCTTTCCAGGGGGAGACACTGAAGCTTTCTTT

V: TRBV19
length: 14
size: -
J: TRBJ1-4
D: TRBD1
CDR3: CASGPGTGNEKLFF
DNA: TGTGCCAGTGGACCCGGGACAGGGAATGAAAAACTGTTTTTT

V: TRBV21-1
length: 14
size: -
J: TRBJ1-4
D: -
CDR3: CASSTEGADEKLFF
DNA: TGTGCCAGCAGCACAGAGGGGGCGGATGAAAAACTGTTTTTT

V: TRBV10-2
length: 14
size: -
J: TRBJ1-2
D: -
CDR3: CASSMGFEGGGYTF
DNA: TGCGCCAGCAGTATGGGGTTCGAAGGGGGTGGCTACACCTTC

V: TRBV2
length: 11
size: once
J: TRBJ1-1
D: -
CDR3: CASSLYTEAFF
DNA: TGTGCCAGCAGTCTGTACACTGAAGCTTTCTTT

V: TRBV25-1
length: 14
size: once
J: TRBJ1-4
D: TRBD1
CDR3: CASTPEGANEKLFF
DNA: TGTGCCAGCACTCCAGAGGGGGCGAATGAAAAACTGTTTTTT

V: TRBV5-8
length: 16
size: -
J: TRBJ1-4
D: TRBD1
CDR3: CASSSLGQVGGEKLFF
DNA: TGTGCCAGCAGCTCCCTAGGACAGGTTGGGGGTGAAAAACTGTTTTTT

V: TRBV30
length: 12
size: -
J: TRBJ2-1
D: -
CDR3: CAWTQQFDEQFF
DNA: TGTGCCTGGACACAACAGTTTGATGAGCAGTTCTTC

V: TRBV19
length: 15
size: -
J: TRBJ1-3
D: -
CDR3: CASARASSSGNTIYF
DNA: TGTGCCAGTGCCCGCGCCTCGAGCTCTGGAAACACCATATATTTT

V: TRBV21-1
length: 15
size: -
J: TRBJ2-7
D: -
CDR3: CASSVVAGVVNEQYF
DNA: TGTGCCAGCAGCGTCGTAGCGGGGGTAGTAAACGAGCAGTACTTC

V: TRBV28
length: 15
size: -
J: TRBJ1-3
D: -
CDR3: CASSALGSSGNTIYF
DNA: TGTGCCAGCAGTGCTCTGGGCAGCTCTGGAAACACCATATATTTT

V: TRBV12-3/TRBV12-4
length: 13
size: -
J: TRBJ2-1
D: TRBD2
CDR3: CASSSSGANEQFF
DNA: TGTGCCAGCAGTTCTAGCGGGGCGAATGAGCAGTTCTTC

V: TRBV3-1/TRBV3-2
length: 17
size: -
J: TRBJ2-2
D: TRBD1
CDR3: CASRALRGQEKTGELFF
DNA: TGTGCCAGCAGAGCCTTGAGAGGACAGGAAAAAACCGGGGAGCTGTTTTTT

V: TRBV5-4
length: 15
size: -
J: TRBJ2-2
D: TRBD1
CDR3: CASSLGTGNTGELFF
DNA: TGTGCCAGCAGCTTGGGGACAGGGAATACCGGGGAGCTGTTTTTT

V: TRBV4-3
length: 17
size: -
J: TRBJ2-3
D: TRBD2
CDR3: CASSPRLAETSTDTQYF
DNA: TGCGCCAGCAGCCCACGACTAGCGGAAACTAGCACAGATACGCAGTATTTT

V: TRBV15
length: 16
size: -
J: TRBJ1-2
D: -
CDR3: CATSRDRRRSPYGYTF
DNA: TGTGCCACCAGCAGAGATCGCAGGAGGTCCCCCTATGGCTACACCTTC

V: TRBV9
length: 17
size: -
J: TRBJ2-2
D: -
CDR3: CASSVRLDSLNTGELFF
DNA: TGTGCCAGCAGCGTAAGACTGGACAGTTTGAACACCGGGGAGCTGTTTTTT

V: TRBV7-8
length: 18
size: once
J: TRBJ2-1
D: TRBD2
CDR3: CASSSGLAGGSSYNEQFF
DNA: TGTGCCAGCAGCTCTGGACTAGCGGGGGGAAGCTCCTACAATGAGCAGTTCTTC

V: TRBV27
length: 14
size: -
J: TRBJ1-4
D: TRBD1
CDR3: CASRPGQKHEKLFF
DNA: TGTGCCAGCCGCCCGGGACAGAAGCATGAAAAACTGTTTTTT

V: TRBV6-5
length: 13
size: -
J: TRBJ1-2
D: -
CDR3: CASSYSLNYGYTF
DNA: TGTGCCAGCAGTTACTCACTTAACTATGGCTACACCTTC

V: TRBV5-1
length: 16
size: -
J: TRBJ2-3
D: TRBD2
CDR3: CASSLRTSGTTDTQYF
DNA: TGCGCCAGCAGCTTGCGGACTAGCGGGACCACAGATACGCAGTATTTT

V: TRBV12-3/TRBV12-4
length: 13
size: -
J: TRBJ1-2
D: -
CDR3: CASSWDTFYGYTF
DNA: TGTGCCAGCAGTTGGGACACCTTCTATGGCTACACCTTC

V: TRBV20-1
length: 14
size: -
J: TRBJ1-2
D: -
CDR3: CSASYNLGGYGYTF
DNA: TGCAGTGCTAGTTACAATCTAGGCGGCTATGGCTACACCTTC

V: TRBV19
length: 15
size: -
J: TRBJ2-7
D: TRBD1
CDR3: CASSTQTGDAYEQYF
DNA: TGTGCCAGTAGTACTCAGACAGGGGATGCCTACGAGCAGTACTTC

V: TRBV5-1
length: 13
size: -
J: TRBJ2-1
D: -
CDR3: CASSVTGHNEQFF
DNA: TGCGCCAGCAGCGTGACAGGTCACAATGAGCAGTTCTTC

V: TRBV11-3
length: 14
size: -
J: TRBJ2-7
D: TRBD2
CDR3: CASSLGLAEYEQYF
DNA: TGTGCCAGCAGCTTGGGACTAGCTGAATACGAGCAGTACTTC